The present TCR beta chain was sequenced within a study of T cells in Graves' hyperthyroidism and ophthalmopathy. Study results and limitations: From stable hyperthyroidism, ophthalmopathy was set apart by a 13 V-J model.

This clonotype came up a few times. The antigen is unknown. V was pared by 5 bases and J by 3 bases, with 6 bases of the junction left unmatched. Germline CDR1 and CDR2: SQVTM and ANQGSEA. The CDR3 has 14 amino acids. Researchers amplified the TCR beta CDR3 regions from RNA transcripts. Initially, a first-round RT-PCR of the TCR CDR3 employed the HTBI primer set. TCRdb re-called the multiplex PCR reads with MiXCR, one entry per CDR3 protein. In the table there are some 490,000 distinct CDR3 sequences, 20% to 25% of which are singletons. Reasons for excluding patients were uncontrolled infection, other autoimmune disease, pregnancy or lactation.

This clonotype was obtained from a woman in her seventies with Graves' ophthalmopathy. The specimen sequenced was blood. This chain uses TRBV29-1 with TRBJ1-5; TRBD1 matches 8 bases. The CDR3 reads CSVRAGGLNQPQHF. CDR3 in DNA: TGCAGCGTTCGGGCAGGGGGCCTCAATCAGCCCCAGCATTTT.